This T cell receptor (beta chain) is from a study of T cell responses to AZD1222 COVID-19 vaccine. After removal of 2 bases from V and 4 bases from J, the junction contained 3 bases not matched to a gene. The CDR3 extends over 14 amino acids. CDR1 is SGHNT, CDR2 YYREEE, per germline (reference sequence). The protocol was immunoSEQ multiplex PCR, while the TCRdb copy is restricted to in-frame clones and leaves out a portion. The table records 150,000 or so clones, less than 95% of them present only once. Notes on the study in general: Among the donors, most were white British and more were female, and clonal diversity was possibly underestimated. Spike-specific TCR breadth and depth were elevated following two AZD1222 doses. Of the AZD1222 recipients, only five to seven were seropositive at baseline.

On this clone: The target antigen is unknown. Additional DNA sequences in this sample encode the identical CDR3.

V gene TRBV5-4 combines with J gene TRBJ1-5, with 7 bases that match TRBD1. This TCR derives from an adult in good health. The sequenced sample was peripheral blood, obtained on day 0 of AZD1222 vaccination. The CDR3 nucleotides are TGTGCCAGCAGCTTTCAGGGGGGTAATCAGCCCCAGCATTTT. Amino acid sequence: CASSFQGGNQPQHF.